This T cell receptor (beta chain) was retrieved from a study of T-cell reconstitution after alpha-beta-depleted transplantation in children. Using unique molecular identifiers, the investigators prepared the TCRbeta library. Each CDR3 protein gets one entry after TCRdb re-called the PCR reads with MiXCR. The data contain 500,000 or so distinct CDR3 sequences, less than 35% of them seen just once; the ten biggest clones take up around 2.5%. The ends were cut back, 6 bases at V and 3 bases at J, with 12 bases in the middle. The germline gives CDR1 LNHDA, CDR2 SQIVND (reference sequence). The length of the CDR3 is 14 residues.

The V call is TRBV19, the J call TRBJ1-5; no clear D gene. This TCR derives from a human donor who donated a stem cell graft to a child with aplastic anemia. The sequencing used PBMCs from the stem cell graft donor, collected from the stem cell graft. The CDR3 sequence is CASSPRVDNQPQHF. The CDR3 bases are TGTGCCAGTAGCCCCCGAGTGGACAATCAGCCCCAGCATTTT.